This passage covers 8 T cell receptor beta chains from one sample sequenced in a study of T cell repertoires in cytomegalovirus infection. Using its own MiXCR run on the reads, TCRdb lists one record per CDR3 protein. Counted here are roughly 700,000 distinct CDR3 sequences, roughly 30% occurring once; the ten biggest clones make up 15% to 20%. Their antigens are not known. This specimen was cultured PBMCs, taken from culture after CMV antigen stimulation. The receptors come from a human donor in good health (CMV status not recorded). Some clones in this sample may be carry-over from other donors' samples.

J is TRBJ1-2 and V is TRBV7-4, with 8 bases that match TRBD1. This CDR3 region has 13 residues. Looked up from germline, CDR1 is SGHVT and CDR2 is SQSDAQ. CDR3 in amino acids: CACIGQGLYGYTF. CDR3 in DNA: TGTGCTTGTATAGGACAGGGCCTGTATGGCTACACCTTC. The full variable domain, rest sourced from reference TRBV7-4 and TRBJ1-2, is GAGVSQSPRYKVAKRGRDVALRCDSISGHVTLYWYRQTLGQGSEVLTYSQSDAQRDKSGRPSGRFSAERPERSVSTLKIQRTEQGDSAVYLCACIGQGLYGYTFGSGTRLTVV.

V is TRBV19 and J is TRBJ2-2; D is ambiguous. The V gene lost 4 bases and the J gene lost 8 bases, with 14 bases spanning the gap. Germline V gene data show CDR1 as LNHDA and CDR2 as SQIVND (reference sequence). CDR3 length: 14 amino acids. CDR3 DNA sequence: TGTGCCAGTAGTAAACTCCAGTCCTGGGGGGAGCTGTTTTTT. This encodes CASSKLQSWGELFF. Using reference TRBV19 and TRBJ2-2 for the parts outside the CDR3, the full variable domain is DGGITQSPKYLFRKEGQNVTLSCEQNLNHDAMYWYRQDPGQGLRLIYYSQIVNDFQKGDIAEGYSVSREKKESFPLTVTSAQKNPTAFYLCASSKLQSWGELFFGEGSRLTVL.

This clonotype was found once. The rearrangement links TRBV28 to TRBJ2-7, with D perhaps TRBD1 or TRBD2 (5 bases each). Germline V CDR1 and CDR2: MDHEN, SYDVKM. The CDR3 spans 14 residues. V dropped 3 bases and J dropped 2 bases, with 11 bases sitting between them. The CDR3 bases are TGTGCCAGCAGTTTCAGAGGGGTCGCCTACGAGCAGTACTTC. Amino acid sequence: CASSFRGVAYEQYF. Using reference TRBV28 and TRBJ2-7 for the parts outside the CDR3, the full variable domain is DVKVTQSSRYLVKRTGEKVFLECVQDMDHENMFWYRQDPGLGLRLIYFSYDVKMKEKGDIPEGYSVSREKKERFSLILESASTNQTSMYLCASSFRGVAYEQYFGPGTRLTVT.

The chain uses TRBV7-6 and TRBJ1-3, with D perhaps matching TRBD1 (5 bases). The V and J ends lost 5 bases and 2 bases respectively, with 16 bases between them. The V gene's germline CDR1 is SGHVS and CDR2 FNYEAQ. This CDR3 is 16 amino acids long. The CDR3 nucleotides read TGTGCCAGCAGCACCGGCTCTCCAGGGCCTGGAAACACCATATATTTT. Translated: CASSTGSPGPGNTIYF.

Only one count was recorded for this clonotype. This rearrangement joins TRBV9 to TRBJ2-5; D not certain. Between the trimmed V and J ends, which lost 0 bases and 7 bases, there was a span of 7 bases. Germline V lookup: CDR1 SGDLS, CDR2 YYNGEE. The CDR3 loop spans 12 amino acids. CDR3: CASSVVRGTQYF. The CDR3 coding sequence is TGTGCCAGCAGCGTAGTTCGTGGGACCCAGTACTTC.

A single count supports this clonotype. This may come from a read error, since a much larger clone is one base off. This chain joins TRBV7-8 and TRBJ1-1; 7 nucleotides line up with TRBD1. The CDR3 runs to 12 residues. Germline-derived CDR1 and CDR2 are SGHVS and FQNEAQ. The CDR3 nucleotides read TGTGCCAGCAGCGTCCGGGACAGCTGGCCGGTCTTT. This codes for CASSVRDSWPVF.

The chain carries TRBV6-8 and TRBJ2-1; 9 nucleotides match TRBD1. CDR1 and CDR2 (germline): MNHGY, SAAAGT. The CDR3 sequence is 12 residues long. The junction had 6 bases not matched to a gene; V was cut back by 11 bases and J by 7 bases. The CDR3 loop is CAAEQGANEQFF. The CDR3 coding sequence is TGTGCCGCCGAACAGGGGGCGAATGAGCAGTTCTTC.

DNA of the CDR3: TGTGCCAGCAGCTTGACTAGCATTGAGCAGTTCTTC. The encoded protein is CASSLTSIEQFF. This chain joins TRBV5-6 and TRBJ2-1; tentative D call: TRBD2 (6 bases). This CDR3 has 12 amino acids. V lost 1 base and J 9 bases, leaving 8 bases between the germline ends. Germline assignment: CDR1 SGHDT and CDR2 YYEEEE.